Presented here are 19 T cell receptor beta chains from one specimen sequenced in a study of T cells in Graves' hyperthyroidism and ophthalmopathy (dated by TCRdb to about 2019). Libraries came from multiplex PCR. Reads for this sample came from an Illumina HiSeq 2000. The TCR beta CDR3 regions were amplified from the RNA transcripts. A first-round RT-PCR of the TCR CDR3 used the HTBI primer set with the Qiagen OneStep RT-PCR kit. TCRdb reanalyzed the raw reads on its own, using fastp at Q25 for trimming and MiXCR for clone calling, and kept in-frame beta chains. All rows with the same CDR3 protein become a single entry with the most common DNA and genes. Counted in this sample were around 270,000 distinct CDR3 sequences; approximately 19% of them appeared once. The biggest ten clones account for less than 40% of the sample. Sequences were obtained from blood. The receptors shown here come from a man between 45 and 60 years old with Graves' ophthalmopathy.

The sample holds a few counts of this clonotype. J is TRBJ1-6 and V is TRBV20-1; D not certain. Looked up from germline, CDR1 is DFQATT and CDR2 is SNEGSKA (reference sequence). CDR3 length equals 14 residues. V dropped 3 bases and J dropped 4 bases, with 10 bases sitting between them. The chain's CDR3 is CSARQFSYNSPLHF. The CDR3 bases are TGCAGTGCTAGGCAGTTCTCGTATAATTCACCCCTCCACTTT.

This clonotype was recorded a few times. The chain uses TRBV24-1 and TRBJ2-6; D uncertain. The germline CDR1 and CDR2 sequences are KGHDR and SFDVKD. The CDR3 has 15 amino acids. V lost 4 bases and J 2 bases, leaving 8 bases between the germline ends. The CDR3 DNA is TGTGCCACCAGTGAGCGGCAGGCTGGGGCCAACGTCCTGACTTTC. This translates into CATSERQAGANVLTF.

The chain carries TRBV18 and TRBJ2-2; D gene ambiguous. With 1 base removed from V and 0 bases from J, the gap between germline ends came to 15 bases. Germline CDR1 KGHSH, CDR2 LQKENI. The CDR3 is 18 amino acids. CDR3 coding DNA: TGTGCCAGCTCACCACGAGTCCCAGCCGCTCCGAACACCGGGGAGCTGTTTTTT. This encodes CASSPRVPAAPNTGELFF. The full variable domain, with the rest looked up from reference TRBV18 and TRBJ2-2, is NAGVMQNPRHLVRRRGQEARLRCSPMKGHSHVYWYRQLPEEGLKFMVYLQKENIIDESGMPKERFSAEFPKEGPSILRIQQVVRGDSAAYFCASSPRVPAAPNTGELFFGEGSRLTVL.

This clonotype came up many times. This rearrangement joins TRBV7-9 to TRBJ2-5, with D perhaps matching TRBD2 (7 bases). Germline V gives CDR1 SEHNR, CDR2 FQNEAQ (reference sequence). V was shortened by 5 bases and J by 5 bases, with 21 bases between the two germline ends. CDR3 size: 16 residues. The CDR3 DNA follows: TGTGCCAGCAGCCTCGCTGGGATAGGGGGGGGGGAGACCCAGTACTTC. Translated, it gives CASSLAGIGGGETQYF.

This clonotype appeared many times. The CDR3 loop reads CASSAQQGLGYTF. The CDR3 bases are TGTGCCAGCAGCGCCCAACAGGGGCTGGGCTACACCTTC. This rearrangement joins TRBV11-2 to TRBJ1-2, with 7 positions matching TRBD1. The germline V gene encodes CDR1 SGHAT and CDR2 FQNNGV. The ends lost 5 bases at V and 8 bases at J; junction bases unmatched: 8. The CDR3 has 13 amino acids.

This clonotype was counted at least ten times. This rearrangement joins TRBV20-1 to TRBJ1-1; D uncertain. The CDR3 has 13 residues. Trimming cost V 1 base and J 1 base, with 7 bases left between them. Germline V lookup: CDR1 DFQATT, CDR2 SNEGSKA (reference sequence). DNA for the CDR3: TGCAGTGCTAGAGTTCAGTCGAACACTGAAGCTTTCTTT. Translation gives CSARVQSNTEAFF.

The chain joins TRBV19 to TRBJ1-5; D ambiguous. CDR1 and CDR2 from the germline V gene are LNHDA and SQIVND (reference sequence). V gave up 6 bases and J gave up 3 bases, with 12 bases separating them. This CDR3 is 14 amino acids long. The CDR3 region has the DNA TGTGCCAGTAGCCCGAGGCTTGACAATCAGCCCCAGCATTTT. Amino acids: CASSPRLDNQPQHF.

This sequence joins TRBV18 and TRBJ2-7, with 9 bases that match TRBD1. The CDR3 contains 16 residues. V was pared by 2 bases and J by 3 bases, with 8 bases of the junction left unmatched. Germline V gene sequence: CDR1 KGHSH, CDR2 LQKENI. The CDR3 DNA reads as TGTGCCAGCTCACCAACAGGGGGCGCCGAAAGCTACGAGCAGTACTTC. It codes for CASSPTGGAESYEQYF.

This clonotype was counted a few times. V usage is TRBV5-1 and J usage is TRBJ2-4; D call uncertain. Germline V gene sequence: CDR1 SGHRS, CDR2 YFSETQ. V was clipped by 0 bases and J by 3 bases, with 16 bases between them. The CDR3 is 17 amino acids. The CDR3 sequence is CASSLGQASTLKNIQYF. The CDR3 nucleotides read TGCGCCAGCAGCTTGGGGCAAGCCAGTACCCTCAAAAACATTCAGTACTTC.

The chain combines TRBV4-3 with TRBJ2-1; 13 positions match TRBD2. Germline lookup yields CDR1 LGHNA and CDR2 YSLEER. The CDR3 has 17 amino acids. Unmatched junction bases numbered 7, after V lost 1 base and J lost 7 bases. The CDR3 here is CASSQVFGLAGVNEQFF. The CDR3 nucleotides read TGCGCCAGCAGCCAAGTATTTGGACTAGCGGGAGTGAATGAGCAGTTCTTC.

This clonotype was counted between two and nine times. The chain combines TRBV6-6 with TRBJ1-1; D uncertain. Germline assignment: CDR1 MNHNY and CDR2 SVGAGI (reference sequence). V was pared by 0 bases and J by 2 bases, with 7 bases between. The CDR3 spans 14 residues. CDR3 loop: CASSYSMTNTEAFF. In DNA, the CDR3 is TGTGCCAGCAGTTACTCGATGACAAACACTGAAGCTTTCTTT.

This clonotype has ten or more counts. The V and J genes are TRBV7-2 and TRBJ2-7; a weak D match, TRBD1 (5 bases). Germline lookup yields CDR1 SGHTA and CDR2 FQGNSA. CDR3 size: 18 residues. The germline V and J ends were trimmed by 0 bases and 0 bases, with 18 bases remaining between them. DNA of the CDR3: TGTGCCAGCAGCTTAGCGAGTGTTTCGAGACAGAGCTCCTACGAGCAGTACTTC. Translating it yields CASSLASVSRQSSYEQYF.

The rearrangement joins TRBV5-1 to TRBJ1-1, with TRBD1 identical over 7 bases. V dropped 2 bases and J dropped 2; count of bases not matched to a gene: 15. Germline lookup yields CDR1 SGHRS and CDR2 YFSETQ. The CDR3 extends over 18 amino acids. This CDR3 reads CASSFQREGAPLNTEAFF. The CDR3 bases are TGCGCCAGCAGCTTTCAAAGAGAGGGGGCCCCACTAAACACTGAAGCTTTCTTT.

The table lists this clonotype with many counts. V gene TRBV28 combines with J gene TRBJ2-5, with TRBD1 identical over 10 bases. CDR1 and CDR2 from the germline V gene are MDHEN and SYDVKM. J lost 3 bases, V lost 5 bases, and 6 bases had no gene match. The CDR3 has 15 amino acids. The CDR3 DNA reads as TGTGCCAGCAGTGACCAGGGACAGGGGAAAGAGACCCAGTACTTC. This gives the protein CASSDQGQGKETQYF. The entire variable domain, with the rest obtained from reference TRBV28 and TRBJ2-5, is as follows: DVKVTQSSRYLVKRTGEKVFLECVQDMDHENMFWYRQDPGLGLRLIYFSYDVKMKEKGDIPEGYSVSREKKERFSLILESASTNQTSMYLCASSDQGQGKETQYFGPGTRLLVL.

Turning to this clonotype: A much bigger clone sits one base away, suggesting this may be a read error. The V and J genes are TRBV29-1 and TRBJ2-7, with TRBD2 matching 7 bases. CDR1 and CDR2 from the germline V gene are SQVTM and ANQGSEA. This CDR3 is 13 amino acids long. CDR3 amino acids: CSVEREHSCEQYF. The DNA for the CDR3 is TGCAGCGTTGAGCGGGAGCACTCCTGCGAGCAGTACTTC.

This clonotype was recorded many times. V and J are TRBV30 and TRBJ2-1; D is unresolved. This CDR3 region has 13 residues. Trimming took off 0 bases at V and 6 bases at J, with 9 bases between the two ends. CDR1 is GTSNPN, CDR2 SVGIG, per germline (reference sequence). CDR3 bases: TGTGCCTGGAGTGTAACGGCTAGCAATGAGCAGTTCTTC. It specifies CAWSVTASNEQFF.

This clonotype was detected many times. V gene TRBV20-1 combines with J gene TRBJ1-1; D is unresolved. V dropped 1 base and J dropped 4 bases, with 16 bases sitting between them. Looked up from germline, CDR1 is DFQATT and CDR2 is SNEGSKA (reference sequence). The CDR3 has 15 amino acids. The CDR3 here is CSARGPSWAGTEAFF. The CDR3 nucleotides are TGCAGTGCTAGAGGTCCCTCGTGGGCGGGCACTGAAGCTTTCTTT.

Notes on this clonotype: A read error is possible here, since a much larger clone lies one base away. V is TRBV28 and J is TRBJ2-1; the match to TRBD1 covers 7 bases. The germline CDR1 and CDR2 sequences are MDHEN and SYDVKM. CDR3 size: 15 residues. CDR3 DNA: TGTGCCAGCAGTTCCGTAGGGGGCTCCTACAATGAGAAGTTCTTC. This translates into CASSSVGGSYNEKFF.

This clonotype was detected ten times or more. The chain links TRBV20-1 to TRBJ2-3, with D unclear. Trimming removed 3 bases at V and 1 base at J, with 2 bases between. CDR1 is DFQATT, CDR2 SNEGSKA, per germline (reference sequence). This CDR3 is 11 amino acids long. The CDR3 is CSASGTDTQYF. CDR3 sequence (DNA): TGCAGTGCTAGCGGCACAGATACGCAGTATTTT.